The 2 T cell receptor beta chains below were found in one sample sequenced in a study of T cells in Graves' hyperthyroidism and ophthalmopathy (dated by TCRdb to between 2017 and 2020). Preparation of the library involved multiplex PCR. The sequencing machine was an Illumina HiSeq 2000. Amplification of TCR beta CDR3 regions was carried out from RNA transcripts. The TCR CDR3 was subjected to a first round of RT-PCR using the HTBI primer set and the Qiagen OneStep RT-PCR kit. TCRdb reran the public reads through fastp at Q25 and MiXCR, keeping productive beta chains. Rows merge per CDR3 protein into single entries with the most common DNA and genes. The sample yields about 560,000 distinct CDR3 sequences; 16% were counted once. Together, the top ten hold 15% to 20% of the sample. The sequenced material came from blood. These receptors were obtained from a woman aged 18-29 years with Graves' hyperthyroidism.

This clonotype was counted at least ten times. This chain links TRBV2 with TRBJ1-5; 8 nucleotides line up with TRBD1. CDR1 and CDR2 (germline): SNHLY, FYNNEI. CDR3 size: 15 residues. The V gene end was trimmed by 5 bases and the J gene end by 7 bases; junction bases not matched to a gene: 10. The CDR3 bases are TGTGCCAGCAGTTCGACAGGGGTGGCAGCCCAGCCCCAGCATTTT. Protein: CASSSTGVAAQPQHF.

This clonotype appeared many times. V usage is TRBV12-3 or TRBV12-4 and J usage is TRBJ2-2; D may correspond to TRBD1 or TRBD2 (5 bases each). The CDR3 has 22 residues. V was pared by 6 bases and J by 0 bases, with 32 bases between. The CDR3 region is CASSPSGWWGTALLANTGELFF. The CDR3 bases are TGTGCCAGCAGCCCCTCCGGGTGGTGGGGGACGGCACTTCTAGCGAACACCGGGGAGCTGTTTTTT.